This T cell receptor (beta chain) emerged from a study of T-cell memory formation after mild COVID-19. As for the study in general: In these data, TCR clusters were largely donor specific.

TCRdb re-called the 5' RACE reads with MiXCR, one entry per CDR3 protein. The sample contains 540,000 or so distinct CDR3 sequences, approximately 20% of which appear only once. Germline V gene sequence: CDR1 KGHDR, CDR2 SFDVKD. Trimming cost V 6 bases and J 0 bases; bases outside gene matches: 9. There are 17 residues in the CDR3. This clonotype was sampled from an adult woman who had mild COVID-19 (a few samples of this study predate the infection). Cell type and time point are not known. Sequencing was done on a sample of PBMCs or a T cell subset sorted from them (not recorded which). The chain carries TRBV24-1 and TRBJ2-2; 7 bases match TRBD2. Here the CDR3 reads CATSRRAGSANTGELFF. CDR3 sequence (DNA): TGTGCCACCAGTCGCCGAGCGGGGTCCGCGAACACCGGGGAGCTGTTTTTT.